One and the same sample provided the 24 T cell receptor beta chains below, sequenced in a study of human T cells and chemical hapten exposure. Described time point: patch test 1, 2 weeks after DPC sensitization. The treatment was: therapeutic diphenylcyclopropenone sensitization with weekly scalp DPC. One entry per CDR3 protein results from TCRdb running MiXCR on the RACE reads. The table records some 170,000 distinct CDR3 sequences, around 20% of them present only once. The source was whole blood, collected in connection with sensitization to the hapten diphenylcyclopropenone (DPC). Every receptor here comes from a woman aged 45-59 years with alopecia areata. Some clones in this sample may be carry-over from other donors' samples.

On this clonotype: Sequence at one end of the junction differs from germline and may be a read error. CDR3 DNA: TGTGTCAGCTCAGAGGCACGTACGGCTGAAGCTTTCTTT. It is translated as CVSSEARTAEAFF. J is TRBJ1-1 and V is TRBV18; no clear D gene. The CDR3 is 13 residues long. Germline CDR1 KGHSH, CDR2 LQKENI. Filled out from reference TRBV18 and TRBJ1-1, the complete variable domain reads NAGVMQNPRHLVRRRGQEARLRCSPMKGHSHVYWYRQLPEEGLKFMVYLQKENIIDESGMPKERFSAEFPKEGPSILRIQQVVRGDSAAYFCVSSEARTAEAFFGQGTRLTVV.

The gene calls are TRBV14 and TRBJ2-3; the D gene could be TRBD1 or TRBD2 (6 bases each). The CDR3 runs to 15 residues. Germline CDR1 reads SGHDN; CDR2 reads FVKESK. Trimming took 4 bases from V and 3 from J, leaving 14 bases between them. Here the CDR3 reads CASSPLGGSTDTQYF. The CDR3 DNA reads TGTGCCAGCAGCCCCCTAGGGGGGAGTACAGATACGCAGTATTTT.

V gene TRBV6-1 combines with J gene TRBJ1-5; D remains unclear. The CDR3 has 13 amino acids. V lost 2 bases and J 4 bases, leaving 6 bases between the germline ends. CDR1 and CDR2 (germline): MNHNS, SASEGT. CDR3 amino acids: CASSEIGNQPQHF. The CDR3 DNA reads TGTGCCAGCAGTGAAATAGGGAATCAGCCCCAGCATTTT.

The V gene is TRBV29-1, the J gene TRBJ1-2; 9 bases agree with TRBD1. The V gene's germline CDR1 is SQVTM and CDR2 ANQGSEA. Germline trimming cut 7 bases from V and 8 bases from J; bases unmatched to any gene: 8. The CDR3 covers 12 residues. The CDR3 spells CSGQQGAGGYTF. In nucleotides, the CDR3 is TGCAGCGGACAACAGGGGGCTGGAGGCTACACCTTC.

The chain employs TRBV5-1 and TRBJ1-2; the D gene is possibly TRBD1 (5 bases). CDR1 and CDR2 (germline): SGHRS, YFSETQ. There are 12 residues in the CDR3. V lost 3 bases and J lost 6, with 9 bases in between. The CDR3 coding sequence is TGCGCCAGCAGCTCTTTAGGGGATGGCTACACCTTC. This gives the protein CASSSLGDGYTF.

This clonotype has only a few counts. The rearrangement joins TRBV13 to TRBJ1-1, with 9 bases aligning to TRBD1. The CDR3 extends over 18 amino acids. The V gene end was trimmed by 1 base and the J gene end by 0 bases; junction bases not matched to a gene: 9. Germline CDR1 reads PRHDT; CDR2 reads FYEKMQ (reference sequence). The CDR3 nucleotides read TGTGCCAGCAGCTTAGAGGTAGGCGGACAGGGGATGAACACTGAAGCTTTCTTT. It is translated as CASSLEVGGQGMNTEAFF.

J is TRBJ2-7 and V is TRBV10-3, with TRBD1 matching 8 bases. This CDR3 region has 15 residues. Germline values: CDR1 ENHRY, CDR2 SYGVKD. The ends lost 4 bases at V and 2 bases at J; junction bases unmatched: 7. CDR3 region: CAISGGPGQAYEQYF. The CDR3 DNA sequence: TGTGCCATCAGTGGGGGCCCGGGACAGGCCTACGAGCAGTACTTC.

This clonotype was found a few times. V and J are TRBV20-1 and TRBJ1-2; D uncertain. This CDR3 contains 13 residues. Per germline, CDR1 DFQATT and CDR2 SNEGSKA (reference sequence). V was cut by 5 bases and J by 8 bases, with 18 bases left in between. The CDR3 DNA reads TGCAGTGCTGGATCTGCCACTTACGGGGGCTACACCTTC. Translated: CSAGSATYGGYTF.

The chain couples TRBV7-6 to TRBJ1-1; unclear D gene. V was pared by 5 bases and J by 1 base, with 17 bases between. This CDR3 comprises 16 residues. The V gene's germline CDR1 is SGHVS and CDR2 FNYEAQ. The CDR3 protein is CASSTYAEFSNTEAFF. The CDR3 DNA reads as TGTGCCAGCAGCACCTACGCAGAATTCTCGAACACTGAAGCTTTCTTT.

In its sample, this clonotype was seen a few times. The V and J genes are TRBV5-1 and TRBJ1-1; a weak D match, TRBD1 (6 bases). CDR1 SGHRS and CDR2 YFSETQ come from the germline V gene. CDR3 size: 14 residues. Trimming shortened V by 1 base and J by 4 bases, and 11 bases separated the two germline ends. The CDR3 DNA follows: TGCGCCAGCAGCTTGTTACAGGGCTCCACTGAAGCTTTCTTT. It specifies CASSLLQGSTEAFF.

The chain recombines TRBV29-1 with TRBJ2-2; weak D call: TRBD1 (6 bases). CDR3 length: 14 amino acids. The V end was cut by 8 bases, the J end by 0 bases, with 13 bases between. Germline V gene sequence: CDR1 SQVTM, CDR2 ANQGSEA. CDR3 nucleotides: TGCAGCTCGACAGGACCTACGAACACCGGGGAGCTGTTTTTT. Protein sequence: CSSTGPTNTGELFF.

The rearrangement uses TRBV6-2 or TRBV6-3 and TRBJ2-2, with 7 nucleotides matching TRBD2. CDR3 length: 13 residues. V lost 5 bases and J lost 6; bases outside the gene matches: 3. The germline CDR1 and CDR2 sequences are MNHEY and SVGEGT. The CDR3 region is CASSPTSAGELFF. In DNA, the CDR3 is TGTGCCAGCAGTCCTACTAGCGCCGGGGAGCTGTTTTTT.

The gene calls are TRBV6-5 and TRBJ1-3, with D perhaps matching TRBD1 (5 bases). CDR3 length: 14 residues. CDR1 is MNHEY, CDR2 SVGAGI, per germline. V lost 5 bases to trimming and J lost 0 bases, with 8 bases between them. The CDR3 is CASSPGTSGNTIYF. The CDR3 bases are TGTGCCAGCAGTCCCGGGACCTCTGGAAACACCATATATTTT.

The sample holds a few counts of this clonotype. The CDR3 here is CASSKVATYEQYF. For the CDR3, the DNA is TGTGCCAGCAGCAAGGTGGCCACCTACGAGCAGTACTTC. The chain employs TRBV7-2 and TRBJ2-7; the D is unclear. The CDR3 contains 13 residues. V gave up 5 bases and J gave up 2 bases, with 10 bases separating them. Germline CDR1 and CDR2: SGHTA and FQGNSA. Full variable domain (rest looked up from reference TRBV7-2 and TRBJ2-7): GAGVSQSPSNKVTEKGKDVELRCDPISGHTALYWYRQSLGQGLEFLIYFQGNSAPDKSGLPSDRFSAERTGGSVSTLTIQRTQQEDSAVYLCASSKVATYEQYFGPGTRLTVT.

The chain has TRBV10-2 and TRBJ2-2; the D gene is possibly TRBD2 (6 bases). Germline V gene lookup returns CDR1 WSHSY and CDR2 SAAADI. Trimming stripped 7 bases from V and 4 bases from J, with 16 bases between. CDR3 length equals 15 residues. This chain's CDR3 is CASMMGGVGTGELFF. The CDR3 nucleotides read TGCGCCAGCATGATGGGGGGAGTCGGCACCGGGGAGCTGTTTTTT.

V gene TRBV9 combines with J gene TRBJ2-6; no clear D gene. V was pared by 4 bases and J by 0 bases, with 14 bases between. The CDR3 is 17 amino acids. From germline, CDR1 is SGDLS and CDR2 YYNGEE. CDR3 DNA sequence: TGTGCCAGCAGCCTACTTTCCGTTCCCTCTGGGGCCAACGTCCTGACTTTC. Translation gives CASSLLSVPSGANVLTF.

This clonotype was observed a handful of times. DNA of the CDR3: TGTGCCAGCAGCCGTAGCGGGACAACCTACAATGAGCAGTTCTTC. Protein sequence: CASSRSGTTYNEQFF. The chain combines TRBV11-2 with TRBJ2-1, with 8 bases that match TRBD2. The CDR3 sequence is 15 residues long. Germline CDR1 reads SGHAT; CDR2 reads FQNNGV. The V segment lost 5 bases and the J segment 2 bases; nucleotides outside the gene matches: 5.

In nucleotides, the CDR3 is TGCAGTGCTAGACCTCTAGCGGGACTATACGAGCAGTACTTC. It specifies CSARPLAGLYEQYF. The chain is built from TRBV20-1 and TRBJ2-7; 9 positions agree with TRBD2. The CDR3 sequence is 14 residues long. V gave up 2 bases and J gave up 4 bases; unmatched junction bases: 6. Germline values: CDR1 DFQATT, CDR2 SNEGSKA (reference sequence).

On this clonotype itself: One base away lies a much larger clone, so this may be a sequencing read error. J is TRBJ1-5 and V is TRBV20-1; D is uncertain. Germline V lookup: CDR1 DFQATT, CDR2 SNEGSKA (reference sequence). The CDR3 is 13 residues long. The CDR3 protein is CNAQGLPHQPQHF. In DNA form, the CDR3 reads TGCAATGCTCAAGGACTCCCCCATCAGCCCCAGCATTTT.

J is TRBJ2-7 and V is TRBV5-5, with 13 bases lining up with TRBD2. This CDR3 is 15 amino acids long. Germline assignment: CDR1 SGHKS and CDR2 YYEKEE (reference sequence). Trimming cost V 4 bases and J 7 bases; bases outside gene matches: 8. The CDR3 bases are TGTGCCAGCAGCGGTGGACTAGCGGGAGTGAGGGAGCAGTACTTC. Protein product: CASSGGLAGVREQYF.

This clonotype was seen a handful of times. This chain joins TRBV29-1 and TRBJ1-3, with D maybe TRBD1 (6 bases). The V and J ends lost 4 bases and 2 bases respectively, with 9 bases between them. The CDR3 has 13 amino acids. Germline-derived CDR1 and CDR2 are SQVTM and ANQGSEA. CDR3 region: CSVGTGPGNTIYF. The DNA of the CDR3 is TGCAGCGTTGGAACAGGGCCTGGAAACACCATATATTTT. The full variable domain, rest sourced from reference TRBV29-1 and TRBJ1-3, is SAVISQKPSRDICQRGTSLTIQCQVDSQVTMMFWYRQQPGQSLTLIATANQGSEATYESGFVIDKFPISRPNLTFSTLTVSNMSPEDSSIYLCSVGTGPGNTIYFGEGSWLTVV.

This clonotype was found many times. The chain links TRBV20-1 to TRBJ2-3; D gene unclear. Germline V gene sequence: CDR1 DFQATT, CDR2 SNEGSKA (reference sequence). The length of the CDR3 is 14 residues. Deletions cut 0 bases from V and 1 base from J, with 8 bases between. The chain's CDR3 is CSAREGFGTDTQYF. CDR3 nucleotide sequence: TGCAGTGCTAGAGAGGGGTTCGGCACAGATACGCAGTATTTT.

The CDR3 coding sequence is TGTGCCAGCAGCCTCCAGTCTTGGGGGCCCTACGAGCAGTACTTC. Protein product: CASSLQSWGPYEQYF. The J gene is TRBJ2-7, the V gene TRBV11-2, with a weak D call TRBD1 (6 bases). This CDR3 comprises 15 residues. Germline CDR1 and CDR2: SGHAT and FQNNGV. V was trimmed by 5 bases and J by 2 bases, leaving 16 bases between them.

V usage is TRBV20-1 and J usage is TRBJ1-4; 8 nucleotides match TRBD1. After removal of 5 bases from V and 6 bases from J, the junction contained 14 bases not matched to a gene. Germline values: CDR1 DFQATT, CDR2 SNEGSKA (reference sequence). This CDR3 spans 16 amino acids. This CDR3 is CSAFLPLTGEDEKLFF. CDR3 DNA sequence: TGCAGTGCTTTCCTCCCCTTGACAGGGGAGGATGAAAAACTGTTTTTT.